The sequence of this TCR beta chain was determined in a study of patients and donors after allogeneic stem cell transplantation. MiXCR was run by TCRdb on the RT-PCR reads, yielding one entry per CDR3 protein. The table includes 15,000 to 20,000 distinct CDR3 sequences, 4.5% to 5.5% detected once. Many counts were recorded for this clonotype. The sequence was obtained from a human donor who was either an allogeneic HSCT recipient or a stem cell or donor lymphocyte infusion donor (not recorded which). It is not recorded whose cells these are; they may come from a transplant donor. Sequencing used blood, either unsorted or a sorted T cell fraction (not recorded which).

CDR3 coding DNA: TGTGCCAGCAGCACAGGGGGACTAAACAGGGGGCACTCTGGAAACACCATATATTTT. This translates into CASSTGGLNRGHSGNTIYF. The chain carries TRBV11-2 and TRBJ1-3; 9 nucleotides line up with TRBD1. From germline, CDR1 is SGHAT and CDR2 FQNNGV. This CDR3 is 19 amino acids long. Trimming at V came to 5 bases and at J to 0 bases, leaving 14 bases not matched to a gene.